Following are 23 T cell receptor beta chains from one sample sequenced in a study of cytomegalovirus exposure and HLA in healthy donors. This PCR relied on a set of 60 Vbeta primers and 13 Jbeta primers. The repertoire was sequenced with immunoSEQ multiplex PCR; TCRdb's copy has only in-frame clones and lacks some. Here the sample spans about 110,000 clones, around 70% being singletons. Sequenced material: PBMCs. These receptors all stem from a woman between 65 and 79 years old in good health and CMV-seropositive.

This clone was picked up a small number of times. The chain joins TRBV10-1 to TRBJ2-4; D might be TRBD1 (6 bases). The CDR3 extends over 16 amino acids. Trimming removed 5 bases at V and 0 bases at J, with 14 bases between. Germline assignment: CDR1 WNHNN and CDR2 SYGVQD (reference sequence). The chain's CDR3 is CASSQGGTLAKNIQYF. CDR3 nucleotides: TGCGCCAGCAGTCAAGGGGGAACACTAGCCAAAAACATTCAGTACTTC.

This clone was seen only once. CDR3 protein: CAWSVGLAGETQYF. CDR3 coding DNA: TGTGCCTGGAGTGTAGGGCTAGCTGGGGAGACCCAGTACTTC. This chain joins TRBV30 and TRBJ2-5, with D possibly matching TRBD2 (5 bases). Germline values: CDR1 GTSNPN, CDR2 SVGIG (reference sequence). The CDR3 extends over 14 amino acids. The V and J ends lost 0 bases and 5 bases respectively, with 13 bases between them.

The rearrangement links TRBV30 to TRBJ2-3; 8 positions match TRBD2. Trimming removed 4 bases from V and 3 bases from J; junction bases left unmatched: 9. The CDR3 runs to 15 residues. CDR1 GTSNPN and CDR2 SVGIG come from the germline V gene (reference sequence). The CDR3 spells CAWTGGPISTDTQYF. The CDR3 DNA follows: TGTGCCTGGACGGGGGGGCCGATTTCAACAGATACGCAGTATTTT.

The V and J genes are TRBV19 and TRBJ1-1; TRBD1 aligns across 8 bases. The CDR3 is 14 amino acids. After removal of 6 bases from V and 3 bases from J, the junction contained 6 bases not matched to a gene. Germline CDR1 reads LNHDA; CDR2 reads SQIVND (reference sequence). The DNA for the CDR3 is TGTGCCAGTAGGCGACAGGGGTCAGACACTGAAGCTTTCTTT. Protein product: CASRRQGSDTEAFF.

The V call is TRBV19, the J call TRBJ1-6, with 9 bases identical to TRBD1. V lost 5 bases to trimming and J lost 7 bases; unmatched junction nucleotides: 3. This CDR3 spans 14 amino acids. The germline CDR1 and CDR2 sequences are LNHDA and SQIVND (reference sequence). CDR3 region: CASSGTGYNSPLHF. In nucleotides, the CDR3 is TGTGCCAGTAGTGGGACAGGGTACAATTCACCCCTCCACTTT.

The chain recombines TRBV6-1 with TRBJ2-1; 8 bases fit TRBD1. Germline values: CDR1 MNHNS, CDR2 SASEGT. This CDR3 is 14 amino acids long. V lost 4 bases to trimming and J lost 3 bases; unmatched junction nucleotides: 2. The DNA for the CDR3 is TGTGCCAGCAGTGGCAGGGGGCACTACAATGAGCAGTTCTTC. It encodes CASSGRGHYNEQFF.

DNA of the CDR3: TGTGCCTGCGGGCAGGGTCCTAATGAAAAACTGTTTTTT. The encoded protein is CACGQGPNEKLFF. The rearrangement links TRBV30 to TRBJ1-4; a possible D gene is TRBD1 (5 bases). Trimming removed 6 bases at V and 3 bases at J, with 11 bases between. CDR3 length: 13 residues. CDR1 and CDR2 (germline): GTSNPN, SVGIG (reference sequence).

This clone appeared a few times. The rearrangement links TRBV27 to TRBJ2-7; D gene unclear. Per the germline V gene, CDR1 is MNHEY and CDR2 is SMNVEV (reference sequence). The germline V and J ends were trimmed by 6 bases and 2 bases, with 14 bases remaining between them. CDR3 size: 14 residues. The CDR3 DNA reads TGTGCCAGCAGCCCGAACCCCAGGACCTACGAGCAGTACTTC. This gives the protein CASSPNPRTYEQYF.

The rearrangement links TRBV30 to TRBJ1-3; D gene uncertain. V dropped 0 bases and J dropped 3 bases, with 3 bases sitting between them. Germline V gene lookup returns CDR1 GTSNPN and CDR2 SVGIG (reference sequence). CDR3 size: 12 residues. CDR3 sequence: CAWSVHGNTIYF. The CDR3 coding sequence is TGTGCCTGGAGTGTCCATGGAAACACCATATATTTT.

This clone appeared once. The chain carries TRBV4-1 and TRBJ1-5, with D perhaps matching TRBD1 (6 bases). Trimming stripped 3 bases from V and 1 base from J, with 10 bases between. The CDR3 loop spans 15 amino acids. Looked up from germline, CDR1 is MGHRA and CDR2 is YSYEKL. CDR3 loop: CASSHDTGSNQPQHF. DNA for the CDR3: TGCGCCAGCAGCCATGACACAGGGAGCAATCAGCCCCAGCATTTT.

The J gene is TRBJ1-1, the V gene TRBV30, with 8 bases that match TRBD1. CDR1 is GTSNPN and CDR2 is SVGIG in the germline V gene (reference sequence). The CDR3 sequence is 15 residues long. The trim removed 4 bases at V and 4 bases at J, leaving 11 bases unmatched. The CDR3 DNA reads as TGTGCCTGGACCCAACAGGGGACAGGTGGCACTGAAGCTTTCTTT. Protein sequence: CAWTQQGTGGTEAFF. The entire variable domain, with the rest obtained from reference TRBV30 and TRBJ1-1, is as follows: SQTIHQWPATLVQPVGSPLSLECTVEGTSNPNLYWYRQAAGRGLQLLFYSVGIGQISSEVPQNLSASRPQDRQFILSSKKLLLSDSGFYLCAWTQQGTGGTEAFFGQGTRLTVV.

As to this clone: Other DNA sequences in the sample encode the same CDR3. The rearrangement links TRBV6-6 to TRBJ1-5; D unresolved. CDR3 length: 11 residues. Germline-derived CDR1 and CDR2 are MNHNY and SVGAGI (reference sequence). V was shortened by 5 bases and J by 5 bases, with 4 bases between the two germline ends. The chain's CDR3 is CASSPDQPQHF. DNA of the CDR3: TGTGCCAGCAGTCCAGATCAGCCCCAGCATTTT.

This clone was seen a few times. This chain links TRBV9 with TRBJ2-1; TRBD2 matches 8 bases. CDR1 is SGDLS and CDR2 is YYNGEE in the germline V gene. This CDR3 contains 15 residues. V lost 4 bases, J lost 2 bases, and 5 bases stayed unmatched. As DNA, the CDR3 is TGTGCCAGCAGCTCATCTAGCGGGCCCTACAATGAGCAGTTCTTC. Residues: CASSSSSGPYNEQFF.

The V gene is TRBV6-1, the J gene TRBJ1-3; no clear D gene. V lost 1 base, J lost 0 bases, and 4 bases lay in between. In germline, CDR1 is MNHNS, CDR2 SASEGT. The CDR3 is made up of 14 amino acids. CDR3 in amino acids: CASSEGSSGNTIYF. CDR3 DNA sequence: TGTGCCAGCAGTGAAGGGAGCTCTGGAAACACCATATATTTT.

The rearrangement uses TRBV6-5 and TRBJ2-7, with 7 positions matching TRBD2. This CDR3 has 15 amino acids. J lost 5 bases, V lost 0 bases, and 7 bases had no gene match. Per the germline V gene, CDR1 is MNHEY and CDR2 is SVGAGI. The CDR3 sequence: CASSYSATSTHEQYF. The CDR3 DNA sequence: TGTGCCAGCAGTTACTCGGCGACTAGCACCCACGAGCAGTACTTC.

The chain carries TRBV11-3 and TRBJ1-3; 8 bases map to TRBD1. The V gene end was trimmed by 6 bases and the J gene end by 0 bases; junction bases not matched to a gene: 16. This CDR3 contains 19 residues. The V gene's germline CDR1 is SGHNT and CDR2 YENEEA. CDR3 nucleotides: TGTGCCAGCAGTTTGAAGGACAGGGTGGGACCCCGCTCTGGAAACACCATATATTTT. Its translation is CASSLKDRVGPRSGNTIYF.

CDR3 protein: CASSETAGQPQHF. CDR3 DNA: TGTGCCAGCAGTGAGACAGCCGGTCAGCCCCAGCATTTT. The chain joins TRBV6-5 to TRBJ1-5; D might be TRBD1 (5 bases). The ends were cut back, 5 bases at V and 6 bases at J, with 11 bases in the middle. CDR3 length: 13 residues. Germline V gene sequence: CDR1 MNHEY, CDR2 SVGAGI.

In this sample, this clone turned up a few times. The junction does not match germline at one end; this may be a read error. This chain links TRBV6-1 with TRBJ2-3; 7 bases match TRBD2. The CDR3 consists of 10 residues. Germline V gene data show CDR1 as MNHNS and CDR2 as SASEGT. The DNA for the CDR3 is TGCGGGAGCGGGGTGGATACGCAGTATTTT. Translation gives CGSGVDTQYF.

The chain has TRBV7-8 and TRBJ1-2; 8 nucleotides match TRBD1. Germline V gives CDR1 SGHVS, CDR2 FQNEAQ. V gave up 1 base and J gave up 5 bases; unmatched junction bases: 6. The CDR3 totals 15 residues. The CDR3 reads CASSLGQGARYGYTF. CDR3 nucleotides: TGTGCCAGCAGCTTAGGGCAGGGGGCAAGGTATGGCTACACCTTC.

CDR3 amino acids: CASSQAPGESYGYTF. For the CDR3, the DNA is TGCGCCAGCAGCCAGGCCCCAGGGGAAAGCTATGGCTACACCTTC. This chain connects TRBV4-3 to TRBJ1-2; D perhaps matches TRBD1 (6 bases). This CDR3 contains 15 residues. Trimming pared 3 bases from V and 4 bases from J, leaving 15 bases between. The germline gives CDR1 LGHNA, CDR2 YSLEER.

The gene calls are TRBV6-5 and TRBJ2-7, with 9 bases matching TRBD2. Germline V gives CDR1 MNHEY, CDR2 SVGAGI. Trimming at V came to 4 bases and at J to 2 bases, leaving 3 bases not matched to a gene. The CDR3 is 14 residues long. CDR3 sequence reads: CASSSSSGAYEQYF. The CDR3 DNA reads as TGTGCCAGCAGTTCCTCTAGCGGGGCCTACGAGCAGTACTTC.

This chain links TRBV6-5 with TRBJ2-3; 8 nucleotides match TRBD2. From germline, CDR1 is MNHEY and CDR2 SVGAGI. The junction had 4 bases not matched to a gene; V was cut back by 2 bases and J by 6 bases. The CDR3 extends over 14 amino acids. CDR3 amino acids: CASSYRGGMDTQYF. CDR3 nucleotides: TGTGCCAGCAGTTACCGGGGGGGCATGGATACGCAGTATTTT.

This clone was detected only a few times. At one of its ends the junction is not consistent with the germline gene, which may arise from a read error. The chain links TRBV7-7 to TRBJ2-1; D is uncertain. The CDR3 has 11 residues. The V gene's germline CDR1 is SSHAT and CDR2 FNYEAQ (reference sequence). The chain's CDR3 is CASSNGFEQFF. CDR3 nucleotide sequence: TGTGCTAGCAGTAACGGTTTTGAGCAGTTCTTC.